This T cell receptor (beta chain) appears in the sequencing data of a study of shared clonotypes between healthy human individuals. The material for each subset, its genomic DNA, was split evenly across several immunoSEQ plates. For sorted subsets, approximately 0.2 ug DNA per replicate equaled roughly 29,000 T cell genomes. Libraries were prepared by immunoSEQ multiplex PCR; TCRdb keeps only in-frame clonotypes and omits some of them. The sample includes about 2.3 million clones, about 90% of them seen just once. Recent vaccinations or acute infections were absent in the healthy HIV-negative adult donors. Trimming shortened V by 0 bases and J by 6 bases, and 12 bases separated the two germline ends. Germline CDR1 LGHNA, CDR2 YSLEER. This CDR3 has 15 residues.

The sample comprised naive CD4+ T cells from PBMCs. Specified subset: CD45RA+ positively selected. The TCR was taken from a man aged 18 to 29 in good health. Some clones in this sample may be carry-over from other donors' samples. The J gene is TRBJ2-1, the V gene TRBV4-3; the D gene is possibly TRBD2 (5 bases). The CDR3 reads CASSQELAIPNEQFF. The CDR3 DNA sequence: TGCGCCAGCAGCCAAGAGCTAGCAATCCCCAATGAGCAGTTCTTC.